The 27 T cell receptor beta chains presented below share a single source sample, sequenced in a study of T-cell memory formation after mild COVID-19. TCRdb called the 5' RACE reads again in MiXCR, with one record for every CDR3 protein. The sample holds about 470,000 distinct CDR3 sequences, approximately 18% seen once. Sequenced input: PBMCs or a T cell subset sorted from them (not recorded which). The receptors originated from an adult woman who had mild COVID-19 (a few samples of this study predate the infection). Cell type and time point are not known.

This clonotype showed up just a few times. The J gene is TRBJ2-7, the V gene TRBV6-5; 9 positions agree with TRBD2. Germline V gene sequence: CDR1 MNHEY, CDR2 SVGAGI. Germline trimming cut 2 bases from V and 4 bases from J; bases unmatched to any gene: 6. CDR3 size: 15 residues. The CDR3 sequence is CASSYGSSGKYEQYF. CDR3 nucleotides: TGTGCCAGCAGTTACGGGTCTAGCGGGAAGTACGAGCAGTACTTC.

This clonotype has just a few counts. The J gene is TRBJ2-3, the V gene TRBV6-5; 7 bases are a match to TRBD1. CDR3 length equals 15 residues. Germline V CDR1 and CDR2: MNHEY, SVGAGI. Germline trimming cut 2 bases from V and 3 bases from J; bases unmatched to any gene: 5. For the CDR3, the DNA is TGTGCCAGCAGTTACAGGGGGCGCGGGACAGATACGCAGTATTTT. It encodes CASSYRGRGTDTQYF.

This chain joins TRBV24-1 and TRBJ1-1, with 10 bases identical to TRBD1. V lost 4 bases and J lost 4; bases outside the gene matches: 5. This CDR3 is 15 amino acids long. Germline CDR1 and CDR2: KGHDR and SFDVKD. The CDR3 DNA reads TGTGCCACCAGTGACCCGGGACAGGGGAGCACTGAAGCTTTCTTT. Amino acids: CATSDPGQGSTEAFF.

This clonotype was recorded a few times. V and J are TRBV2 and TRBJ2-5, with TRBD2 as a possible D gene (5 bases). The CDR3 extends over 15 amino acids. V shed 4 bases and J shed 1 base, with 13 bases lying between them. CDR1 SNHLY and CDR2 FYNNEI come from the germline V gene. The CDR3 bases are TGTGCCAGCAGTGTTTTAGGACTCCCCCAAGAGACCCAGTACTTC. Protein product: CASSVLGLPQETQYF.

This clonotype was detected only a few times. The chain's CDR3 is CASSFPGQGSYEQYF. The CDR3 DNA sequence: TGTGCCAGCAGCTTCCCGGGACAGGGGAGCTACGAGCAGTACTTC. The chain uses TRBV13 and TRBJ2-7; 10 bases are shared with TRBD1. Per germline, CDR1 PRHDT and CDR2 FYEKMQ (reference sequence). Losses at the gene ends were 3 bases for V and 3 bases for J; bases not matched to a gene: 5. The CDR3 runs 15 residues.

This clonotype turned up a few times. The chain has TRBV10-3 and TRBJ2-1, with D unclear. Germline assignment: CDR1 ENHRY and CDR2 SYGVKD. The CDR3 is made up of 14 amino acids. Trimming cost V 2 bases and J 8 bases, with 13 bases left between them. CDR3 coding DNA: TGTGCCATCAGTGAGGCGACGGGCACCTATGAGCAGTTCTTC. It encodes CAISEATGTYEQFF.

This clonotype was seen repeatedly, ten times or more. An end of the junction does not agree with germline; a read error may underlie this. The CDR3 reads CASRLGGKKLDF. The CDR3 DNA is TGTGCCAGCAGACTAGGAGGGAAAAAGCTTGACTTC. This rearrangement joins TRBV3-1 to TRBJ2-1, with D perhaps TRBD2 (6 bases). The V gene's germline CDR1 is LGHDT and CDR2 YNNKEL (reference sequence). The CDR3 is 12 amino acids.

This clonotype has a handful of counts. The J gene is TRBJ2-7, the V gene TRBV27, with 7 bases aligning to TRBD1. Germline assignment: CDR1 MNHEY and CDR2 SMNVEV (reference sequence). J lost 2 bases, V lost 6 bases, and 7 bases had no gene match. This CDR3 comprises 14 residues. Here the CDR3 DNA reads TGTGCCAGCAGGCCCCGGGACAGAACCTACGAGCAGTACTTC. Its protein is CASRPRDRTYEQYF.

The CDR3 loop is CSVPLSPGLAAAVGSSYNEQFF. CDR3 in DNA: TGCAGCGTGCCCCTCTCCCCCGGATTAGCGGCCGCGGTGGGTAGCTCCTACAATGAGCAGTTCTTC. The rearrangement links TRBV29-1 to TRBJ2-1; possible D gene TRBD2, 6 bases. Trimming pared 6 bases from V and 0 bases from J, leaving 36 bases between. This CDR3 contains 22 residues. Germline-derived CDR1 and CDR2 are SQVTM and ANQGSEA.

The chain uses TRBV12-3 or TRBV12-4 and TRBJ1-5; D gene ambiguous. V was pared by 3 bases and J by 10 bases, with 13 bases between. This CDR3 contains 13 residues. CDR3 region: CASSFNGQSPQHF. The CDR3 bases are TGTGCCAGCAGTTTTAATGGTCAGAGTCCCCAGCATTTT.

This rearrangement joins TRBV15 to TRBJ1-2; TRBD1 is a possible D gene (5 bases). This CDR3 contains 14 residues. The V gene lost 0 bases and the J gene lost 8 bases, with 13 bases spanning the gap. CDR1 is LNHNV and CDR2 is YYDKDF in the germline V gene (reference sequence). CDR3 in DNA: TGTGCCACCAGCAGAGAACCAGGGAGAGACGGCTACACCTTC. Encoded protein: CATSREPGRDGYTF.

Points on this clonotype: Germline and junction disagree at one end, which may indicate a read error. This sequence joins TRBV5-1 and TRBJ2-1; possibly TRBD1 for D (6 bases). Germline-derived CDR1 and CDR2 are SGHRS and YFSETQ. This CDR3 is built from 15 residues. CDR3 sequence (DNA): TGCGCCATCAGCTTGGGGGCAGGAGCTTACAATGAGCAGTTCTTC. Translated, it gives CAISLGAGAYNEQFF.

The chain is built from TRBV7-9 and TRBJ2-7; D ambiguous. The CDR3 covers 11 residues. The germline V and J ends were trimmed by 2 bases and 7 bases, with 6 bases remaining between them. Germline-derived CDR1 and CDR2 are SEHNR and FQNEAQ (reference sequence). CDR3 region: CASSLLREQYF. CDR3 nucleotide sequence: TGTGCCAGCAGCTTACTGAGGGAGCAGTACTTC.

This chain's CDR3 is CASSFGAVGNTIYF. The CDR3 nucleotides read TGCGCCAGCAGCTTCGGCGCTGTAGGAAACACCATATATTTT. The chain carries TRBV5-1 and TRBJ1-3; D unclear. Deletions cut 2 bases from V and 4 bases from J, with 10 bases between. Germline V gene sequence: CDR1 SGHRS, CDR2 YFSETQ. The CDR3 is made up of 14 amino acids.

The rearrangement links TRBV10-3 to TRBJ1-2; 7 bases map to TRBD1. The V and J ends lost 0 bases and 4 bases, in that order; junction bases with no gene match: 5. CDR3 length equals 15 residues. CDR1 is ENHRY, CDR2 SYGVKD, per germline. Written as DNA, the CDR3 is TGTGCCATCAGTGAGTCACGACAGGGCTTCTATGGCTACACCTTC. This translates into CAISESRQGFYGYTF.

This clonotype has a handful of counts. The rearrangement links TRBV7-9 to TRBJ1-1; D uncertain. The CDR3 is 15 residues long. CDR1 and CDR2 (germline): SEHNR, FQNEAQ (reference sequence). The V gene lost 1 base and the J gene lost 1 base, with 10 bases spanning the gap. The CDR3 bases are TGTGCCAGCAGCTTAGATTTCTCCCGGAACACTGAAGCTTTCTTT. Its protein is CASSLDFSRNTEAFF. Looking up the rest from reference TRBV7-9 and TRBJ1-1 gives the full variable domain: DTGVSQNPRHKITKRGQNVTFRCDPISEHNRLYWYRQTLGQGPEFLTYFQNEAQLEKSRLLSDRFSAERPKGSFSTLEIQRTEQGDSAMYLCASSLDFSRNTEAFFGQGTRLTVV.

This clonotype was seen repeatedly, ten times or more. This chain joins TRBV20-1 and TRBJ1-1; D not certain. With 0 bases removed from V and 3 bases from J, the gap between germline ends came to 8 bases. The germline CDR1 and CDR2 sequences are DFQATT and SNEGSKA (reference sequence). The CDR3 consists of 13 residues. The CDR3 coding sequence is TGCAGTGCTAGAGATGGGAGGGACACTGAAGCTTTCTTT. It codes for CSARDGRDTEAFF.

The gene calls are TRBV7-9 and TRBJ2-2; a weak D match, TRBD2 (6 bases). V shed 5 bases and J shed 2 bases, with 12 bases lying between them. The CDR3 is 15 amino acids. Germline V gene sequence: CDR1 SEHNR, CDR2 FQNEAQ (reference sequence). DNA for the CDR3: TGTGCCAGCAGCGTACTAGCCCTTAACACCGGGGAGCTGTTTTTT. It is translated as CASSVLALNTGELFF.

This clonotype was picked up many times. In nucleotides, the CDR3 is TGCAGTGCTAGCCCCGTCCCCTCCGGGGAGCTGTTTTTT. This encodes CSASPVPSGELFF. The chain carries TRBV20-1 and TRBJ2-2; D uncertain. Trimming pared 3 bases from V and 6 bases from J, leaving 11 bases between. Germline V gene lookup returns CDR1 DFQATT and CDR2 SNEGSKA (reference sequence). CDR3 length: 13 residues.

This clonotype turned up a few times. The V gene is TRBV9, the J gene TRBJ2-7, with TRBD2 matching over 9 bases. Germline CDR1 and CDR2: SGDLS and YYNGEE. CDR3 length equals 17 residues. V trimming: 1 base; J trimming: 2 bases; junction bases outside the gene matches: 10. DNA for the CDR3: TGTGCCAGCAGCGTACTTCCTAGCGGGGTGCGCCCCTACGAGCAGTACTTC. Translating it yields CASSVLPSGVRPYEQYF.

This clonotype was observed at least ten times. V is TRBV12-3 or TRBV12-4 and J is TRBJ2-2; TRBD2 matches at 7 bases. This CDR3 is built from 15 residues. Trimming at V came to 6 bases and at J to 2 bases, leaving 6 bases not matched to a gene. Here the CDR3 reads CASSAGLFNTGELFF. CDR3 coding DNA: TGTGCCAGCAGCGCGGGACTATTCAACACCGGGGAGCTGTTTTTT.

The genes are TRBV12-3 or TRBV12-4 and TRBJ1-2; D not resolved. V was clipped by 1 base and J by 7 bases, with 10 bases between them. The CDR3 is made up of 13 amino acids. DNA for the CDR3: TGTGCCAGCAGTTTAGACCCAGGTTTTGGCTACACCTTC. The encoded protein is CASSLDPGFGYTF.

Only a few counts were recorded for this clonotype. CDR3 region: CASSLFRRRCNQPQHF. The CDR3 bases are TGTGCCAGCAGCTTATTTCGGAGACGGTGCAATCAGCCCCAGCATTTT. The V call is TRBV7-3, the J call TRBJ1-5; D unclear. V gave up 2 bases and J gave up 2 bases, with 13 bases separating them. CDR3 length: 16 amino acids. Germline V lookup: CDR1 SGHTA, CDR2 FQGTGA.

V is TRBV5-1 and J is TRBJ2-3; TRBD1 agrees at 7 bases. The CDR3 consists of 15 residues. Per germline, CDR1 SGHRS and CDR2 YFSETQ. After removal of 2 bases from V and 1 base from J, the junction contained 4 bases not matched to a gene. CDR3: CASSFGTARTDTQYF. CDR3 coding DNA: TGCGCCAGCAGCTTTGGGACAGCCCGCACAGATACGCAGTATTTT.

The gene calls are TRBV12-3 or TRBV12-4 and TRBJ1-4, with a weak D call TRBD1 (6 bases). CDR3 length: 14 amino acids. V gave up 5 bases and J gave up 4 bases, with 11 bases separating them. The CDR3 reads CASSRGQLNEKLFF. The CDR3, as DNA: TGTGCCAGCAGTCGAGGACAGCTTAATGAAAAACTGTTTTTT.

This clonotype was counted only a few times. This chain links TRBV5-1 with TRBJ1-2; D might be TRBD1 (5 bases). V was clipped by 4 bases and J by 4 bases, with 14 bases between them. Germline V gives CDR1 SGHRS, CDR2 YFSETQ. This CDR3 contains 14 residues. The CDR3 DNA is TGCGCCAGCAGCAATCCGACAGACCCCTATGGCTACACCTTC. Its translation: CASSNPTDPYGYTF.

The genes are TRBV7-3 and TRBJ2-6, with 7 bases matching TRBD1. From germline, CDR1 is SGHTA and CDR2 FQGTGA. Germline trimming cut 1 base from V and 1 base from J; bases unmatched to any gene: 7. The CDR3 has 18 residues. CDR3 region: CASSLRGQVQSGANVLTF. In DNA form, the CDR3 reads TGTGCCAGCAGCTTAAGAGGACAGGTCCAATCTGGGGCCAACGTCCTGACTTTC.